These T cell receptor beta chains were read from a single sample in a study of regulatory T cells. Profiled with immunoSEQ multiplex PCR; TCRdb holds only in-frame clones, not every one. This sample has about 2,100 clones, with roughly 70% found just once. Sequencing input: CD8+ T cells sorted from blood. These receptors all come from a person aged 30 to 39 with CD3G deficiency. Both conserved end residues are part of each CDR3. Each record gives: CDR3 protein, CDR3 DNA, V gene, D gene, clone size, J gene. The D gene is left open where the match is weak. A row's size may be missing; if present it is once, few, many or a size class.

CDR3 protein: CASSAGPRINNEQFF
CDR3 DNA: TGTGCCAGCAGCGCGGGCCCGCGGATAAACAATGAGCAGTTCTTC
V gene: TRBV7-9
D gene: .
clone size: .
J gene: TRBJ2-1

CDR3 protein: CASSPAGGTEAFF
CDR3 DNA: TGTGCCAGCAGCCCCGCGGGAGGAACTGAAGCTTTCTTT
V gene: TRBV11-1
D gene: .
clone size: few
J gene: TRBJ1-1

CDR3 protein: CASSVSPRTEAFF
CDR3 DNA: TGTGCCAGCAGTGTGTCCCCTAGGACTGAAGCTTTCTTT
V gene: TRBV28
D gene: .
clone size: .
J gene: TRBJ1-1

CDR3 protein: CASSELGLTPQHF
CDR3 DNA: TGCGCCAGCAGTGAGTTGGGGCTCACGCCCCAGCATTTT
V gene: TRBV10-2
D gene: .
clone size: .
J gene: TRBJ1-5

CDR3 protein: CASSPNSRGGRGNQPQHF
CDR3 DNA: TGTGCCAGCAGCCCAAACTCGAGAGGGGGCAGGGGCAATCAGCCCCAGCATTTT
V gene: TRBV28
D gene: TRBD1
clone size: .
J gene: TRBJ1-5

CDR3 protein: CASSLAGGRYNEQFF
CDR3 DNA: TGTGCCAGCAGCTTAGCGGGGGGGAGATACAATGAGCAGTTCTTC
V gene: TRBV7-9
D gene: TRBD2
clone size: few
J gene: TRBJ2-1

CDR3 protein: CASSGPRAPEAFF
CDR3 DNA: TGTGCCAGCAGCGGCCCCCGGGCCCCTGAAGCTTTCTTT
V gene: TRBV13
D gene: .
clone size: .
J gene: TRBJ1-1

CDR3 protein: CASSLKGSTNEKLFF
CDR3 DNA: TGTGCCAGCAGCCTGAAGGGGTCAACTAATGAAAAACTGTTTTTT
V gene: TRBV27
D gene: .
clone size: .
J gene: TRBJ1-4

CDR3 protein: CASRHRVWNTEAFF
CDR3 DNA: TGTGCCAGTCGGCACAGGGTCTGGAACACTGAAGCTTTCTTT
V gene: TRBV19
D gene: .
clone size: .
J gene: TRBJ1-1

CDR3 protein: CASSPGTSSNEKLFF
CDR3 DNA: TGTGCCAGCAGCCCTGGGACAAGTTCTAATGAAAAACTGTTTTTT
V gene: TRBV7-9
D gene: .
clone size: few
J gene: TRBJ1-4

CDR3 protein: CASSSGQGIYEQYF
CDR3 DNA: TGTGCCAGCAGTTCTGGGCAGGGGATCTACGAGCAGTACTTC
V gene: TRBV28
D gene: .
clone size: .
J gene: TRBJ2-7

CDR3 protein: CASSQGVNEQFF
CDR3 DNA: TGTGCCAGCAGCCAAGGGGTCAATGAGCAGTTCTTC
V gene: TRBV7-9
D gene: .
clone size: few
J gene: TRBJ2-1

CDR3 protein: CASSFAYSGRANEQFF
CDR3 DNA: TGTGCCAGCAGCTTTGCTTATAGCGGGAGGGCCAATGAGCAGTTCTTC
V gene: TRBV7-8
D gene: TRBD2
clone size: .
J gene: TRBJ2-1

CDR3 protein: CASSQRLGGQPQHF
CDR3 DNA: TGTGCCAGCAGTCAAAGACTGGGGGGCCAGCCCCAGCATTTT
V gene: TRBV28
D gene: .
clone size: .
J gene: TRBJ1-5

CDR3 protein: CASSILNGGTEAFF
CDR3 DNA: TGTGCCAGCAGTATCCTCAACGGGGGAACTGAAGCTTTCTTT
V gene: TRBV28
D gene: .
clone size: .
J gene: TRBJ1-1

CDR3 protein: CASSLGVLAGEFSYEQYF
CDR3 DNA: TGTGCCAGCAGCTTAGGGGTACTAGCGGGAGAGTTCTCCTACGAGCAGTACTTC
V gene: TRBV7-8
D gene: TRBD2
clone size: few
J gene: TRBJ2-7

CDR3 protein: CASSLGDSYEQYF
CDR3 DNA: TGTGCCAGCAGCTTAGGGGACTCCTACGAGCAGTACTTC
V gene: TRBV7-9
D gene: .
clone size: .
J gene: TRBJ2-7

CDR3 protein: CASSLFVGRNTEAFF
CDR3 DNA: TGTGCCAGCAGTTTATTTGTAGGCAGGAACACTGAAGCTTTCTTT
V gene: TRBV28
D gene: .
clone size: .
J gene: TRBJ1-1

CDR3 protein: CASSSTLPGSDTQYF
CDR3 DNA: TGTGCCAGCAGCTCGACTTTACCGGGATCAGATACGCAGTATTTT
V gene: TRBV11-2
D gene: .
clone size: .
J gene: TRBJ2-3

CDR3 protein: CASSRTGALNEQFF
CDR3 DNA: TGTGCCAGCAGCCGTACAGGGGCGCTAAATGAGCAGTTCTTC
V gene: TRBV11-2
D gene: TRBD1
clone size: .
J gene: TRBJ2-1

CDR3 protein: CASSLGGQGMFTEAFF
CDR3 DNA: TGTGCCAGCAGCTTAGGGGGACAGGGAATGTTTACTGAAGCTTTCTTT
V gene: TRBV11-2
D gene: TRBD1
clone size: .
J gene: TRBJ1-1

CDR3 protein: CASSLGTGGYEQYF
CDR3 DNA: TGTGCCAGCAGTCTCGGGACAGGGGGATACGAGCAGTACTTC
V gene: TRBV11-2
D gene: TRBD1
clone size: .
J gene: TRBJ2-7

CDR3 protein: CASSFGSGELFF
CDR3 DNA: TGTGCCAGCAGCTTTGGGAGCGGGGAGCTGTTTTTT
V gene: TRBV5-6
D gene: .
clone size: .
J gene: TRBJ2-2

CDR3 protein: CASSEGQGTGGELFF
CDR3 DNA: TGTGCCAGCAGTGAAGGACAGGGGACGGGTGGGGAGCTGTTTTTT
V gene: TRBV6-1
D gene: TRBD1
clone size: .
J gene: TRBJ2-2

CDR3 protein: CASSDPRTGAYGYTF
CDR3 DNA: TGTGCCAGCAGTGATCCCAGGACAGGGGCCTATGGCTACACCTTC
V gene: TRBV28
D gene: TRBD1
clone size: .
J gene: TRBJ1-2

CDR3 protein: CASSPRGGNEQYF
CDR3 DNA: TGTGCCAGTAGCCCCCGAGGGGGAAACGAGCAGTACTTC
V gene: TRBV19
D gene: .
clone size: once
J gene: TRBJ2-7

CDR3 protein: CASSSGTGELFF
CDR3 DNA: TGCGCCAGCAGTTCCGGGACAGGGGAGCTGTTTTTT
V gene: TRBV5-1
D gene: .
clone size: .
J gene: TRBJ2-2

CDR3 protein: CASSRTGGFTDTQYF
CDR3 DNA: TGCGCCAGCAGCAGGACAGGGGGATTCACAGATACGCAGTATTTT
V gene: TRBV5-1
D gene: TRBD1
clone size: .
J gene: TRBJ2-3

CDR3 protein: CASSPRTGGLNQPQHF
CDR3 DNA: TGTGCCAGCAGTCCTCGTACCGGTGGCTTAAATCAGCCCCAGCATTTT
V gene: TRBV28
D gene: .
clone size: once
J gene: TRBJ1-5

CDR3 protein: CASSLMGAGTEAFF
CDR3 DNA: TGCGCCAGCAGCCTCATGGGGGCAGGGACTGAAGCTTTCTTT
V gene: TRBV5-1
D gene: .
clone size: .
J gene: TRBJ1-1

CDR3 protein: CASSSDREGGYGYTF
CDR3 DNA: TGTGCCAGCAGTTCAGACAGGGAGGGAGGCTATGGCTACACCTTC
V gene: TRBV28
D gene: TRBD1
clone size: .
J gene: TRBJ1-2

CDR3 protein: CASSRYGYEQYF
CDR3 DNA: TGTGCCAGCAGTAGGTATGGGTACGAGCAGTACTTC
V gene: TRBV28
D gene: .
clone size: .
J gene: TRBJ2-7

CDR3 protein: CASSSNGINEKLFF
CDR3 DNA: TGTGCCAGCAGTTCTAACGGAATAAATGAAAAACTGTTTTTT
V gene: TRBV28
D gene: .
clone size: .
J gene: TRBJ1-4

CDR3 protein: CASSLGTMNTEAFF
CDR3 DNA: TGTGCCAGCAGTTTGGGGACAATGAACACTGAAGCTTTCTTT
V gene: TRBV27
D gene: .
clone size: .
J gene: TRBJ1-1

CDR3 protein: CAISEGQDNSPLHF
CDR3 DNA: TGTGCCATCAGTGAGGGACAGGATAATTCACCCCTCCACTTT
V gene: TRBV10-3
D gene: TRBD1
clone size: .
J gene: TRBJ1-6

CDR3 protein: CASSQTGSNTEAFF
CDR3 DNA: TGTGCCAGTAGCCAGACAGGGTCGAACACTGAAGCTTTCTTT
V gene: TRBV19
D gene: TRBD1
clone size: once
J gene: TRBJ1-1

CDR3 protein: CASSFTPNNEQFF
CDR3 DNA: TGTGCCAGCAGTTTCACACCGAACAATGAGCAGTTCTTC
V gene: TRBV28
D gene: .
clone size: .
J gene: TRBJ2-1

CDR3 protein: CASSENSRETQYF
CDR3 DNA: TGCGCCAGCAGTGAGAACAGTCGGGAGACCCAGTACTTC
V gene: TRBV10-2
D gene: .
clone size: .
J gene: TRBJ2-5

CDR3 protein: CASSTRGRPENSPLHF
CDR3 DNA: TGTGCCAGTAGTACTAGAGGACGACCCGAGAATTCACCCCTCCACTTT
V gene: TRBV19
D gene: .
clone size: once
J gene: TRBJ1-6

CDR3 protein: CASSPGGDEAFF
CDR3 DNA: TGTGCCAGCAGCCCGGGGGGGGATGAGGCTTTCTTT
V gene: TRBV7-9
D gene: .
clone size: .
J gene: TRBJ1-1

CDR3 protein: CASHRGDRFYGYTF
CDR3 DNA: TGTGCCAGCCATCGAGGGGACAGGTTCTATGGCTACACCTTC
V gene: TRBV19
D gene: TRBD1
clone size: few
J gene: TRBJ1-2

CDR3 protein: CASSPLRAGEQFF
CDR3 DNA: TGTGCCAGCAGTCCTCTACGAGCTGGGGAGCAGTTCTTC
V gene: TRBV27
D gene: .
clone size: few
J gene: TRBJ2-1

CDR3 protein: CASSETGAGGNEQFF
CDR3 DNA: TGTGCCAGCAGCGAGACAGGGGCGGGGGGCAATGAGCAGTTCTTC
V gene: TRBV7-9
D gene: .
clone size: .
J gene: TRBJ2-1

CDR3 protein: CASRGTGGHYEQYF
CDR3 DNA: TGTGCCAGCAGGGGGACAGGGGGCCACTACGAGCAGTACTTC
V gene: TRBV6-1
D gene: TRBD1
clone size: .
J gene: TRBJ2-7

CDR3 protein: CAISETGDYGYTF
CDR3 DNA: TGTGCCATCAGCGAGACAGGGGACTATGGCTACACCTTC
V gene: TRBV10-3
D gene: TRBD1
clone size: .
J gene: TRBJ1-2

CDR3 protein: CASSTHYPPDEQFF
CDR3 DNA: TGTGCCAGCAGTACCCATTATCCGCCGGATGAGCAGTTCTTC
V gene: TRBV27
D gene: .
clone size: .
J gene: TRBJ2-1

CDR3 protein: CASSSTGTGVDNEQFF
CDR3 DNA: TGTGCCAGCAGCTCGACCGGGACAGGGGTCGACAATGAGCAGTTCTTC
V gene: TRBV7-9
D gene: TRBD1
clone size: once
J gene: TRBJ2-1

CDR3 protein: CASIGIDMNTEAFF
CDR3 DNA: TGTGCCAGCATAGGTATAGATATGAACACTGAAGCTTTCTTT
V gene: TRBV11-1
D gene: .
clone size: .
J gene: TRBJ1-1

CDR3 protein: CASSLGTASEQYF
CDR3 DNA: TGTGCCAGCAGTTTAGGGACAGCGTCCGAGCAGTACTTC
V gene: TRBV28
D gene: TRBD1
clone size: .
J gene: TRBJ2-7

CDR3 protein: CASSLGQTIYNEQFF
CDR3 DNA: TGTGCCAGCAGCCTCGGACAGACTATTTACAATGAGCAGTTCTTC
V gene: TRBV7-9
D gene: .
clone size: few
J gene: TRBJ2-1

CDR3 protein: CASSNREGDTQYF
CDR3 DNA: TGTGCCAGTAGTAACAGGGAAGGGGATACGCAGTATTTT
V gene: TRBV19
D gene: .
clone size: few
J gene: TRBJ2-3

CDR3 protein: CAISPGHPSSYNEQFF
CDR3 DNA: TGTGCCATCAGCCCGGGACACCCTAGCTCCTACAATGAGCAGTTCTTC
V gene: TRBV10-3
D gene: .
clone size: once
J gene: TRBJ2-1

CDR3 protein: CASRASAHGYTF
CDR3 DNA: TGTGCCTCCCGAGCCTCGGCCCATGGCTACACCTTC
V gene: TRBV28
D gene: .
clone size: few
J gene: TRBJ1-2

CDR3 protein: CASSPHPVGSTEAFF
CDR3 DNA: TGTGCCAGCAGTCCCCATCCGGTGGGGTCCACTGAAGCTTTCTTT
V gene: TRBV27
D gene: .
clone size: .
J gene: TRBJ1-1

CDR3 protein: CASRGGGTEAFF
CDR3 DNA: TGTGCCAGCAGAGGTGGGGGCACTGAAGCTTTCTTT
V gene: TRBV6-6
D gene: .
clone size: once
J gene: TRBJ1-1

CDR3 protein: CAISGAGAADTQYF
CDR3 DNA: TGTGCCATTTCGGGAGCGGGGGCGGCAGATACGCAGTATTTT
V gene: TRBV7-9
D gene: TRBD2
clone size: .
J gene: TRBJ2-3

CDR3 protein: CASSICNHGKTYGYTF
CDR3 DNA: TGTGCCAGCAGCATTTGCAACCATGGAAAGACCTATGGCTACACCTTC
V gene: TRBV7-9
D gene: .
clone size: .
J gene: TRBJ1-2

CDR3 protein: CASSFGTSGSGRTDTQYF
CDR3 DNA: TGTGCCAGCAGTTTTGGGACTAGCGGATCTGGTCGCACAGATACGCAGTATTTT
V gene: TRBV28
D gene: TRBD2
clone size: .
J gene: TRBJ2-3